Each of the 10 T cell receptor delta chains below was sequenced from the same sample in a study of Vδ1+ human thymocytes. Overall study results and limits: In the thymus, TRG and TRD repertoires looked highly polyclonal with Gaussian CDR3 lengths.

Extracted RNA was reverse transcribed into cDNA. The CDR3 regions were amplified by multiplex PCR from V-gene primers to a constant-region primer. TCRdb re-called the multiplex PCR reads via CATT. The repertoire holds about 25,000 delta-chain clones, 7.4% seen once, with roughly 1% in the top ten. Which antigens these TCRs recognize remains unknown. Sequenced input: Vdelta1+ gamma-delta thymocytes from the thymus. Sample subset: FACS-sorted CD3+ TCRalphabeta- TCRVdelta1+ TCRVdelta2- thymocytes. These receptors came from a girl under two years old who had congenital heart surgery.

The chain employs TRDV1 and TRDJ1; 7 positions match TRDD2. The CDR3 spans 15 residues. The ends lost 2 bases at V and 7 bases at J; junction bases unmatched: 10. In germline, CDR1 is TSWWSYY, CDR2 QGS. CDR3 bases: TGTGCTCTTGGGGAAAGGTTTCCTACGGAGGTTAAACTCATCTTT. Translating gives CALGERFPTEVKLIF.

In this sample, this clone turned up a few times. The chain uses TRDV1 and TRDJ1, with 8 bases that match TRDD3. Germline loops: CDR1 TSWWSYY, CDR2 QGS. V was pared by 4 bases and J by 0 bases, with 37 bases of the junction left unmatched. The CDR3 runs 26 residues. CDR3 amino acids: CALGGRLLGVSPDWGAQNLNTDKLIF. The CDR3 DNA reads as TGTGCTCTTGGGGGACGTCTACTAGGTGTTTCCCCCGACTGGGGGGCCCAGAATCTAAACACCGATAAACTCATCTTT.

The chain links TRDV2 to TRDJ1; maybe TRDD3 (6 bases). The germline V and J ends were trimmed by 7 bases and 7 bases, with 18 bases remaining between them. The CDR3 is 13 amino acids. Germline V gene lookup returns CDR1 GEAIGNYY and CDR2 EKD. CDR3 nucleotides: TGTGCCTGCAACACTGGGAGAGAAGGTAAACTCATCTTT. Translating it yields CACNTGREGKLIF.

This clone has only a few counts. This chain links TRDV1 with TRDJ1; D unclear. Per germline, CDR1 TSWWSYY and CDR2 QGS. The CDR3 totals 15 residues. Trimming removed 3 bases from V and 10 bases from J, with 21 bases in between. The CDR3 sequence: CALGDQPAPWSGLIF. The CDR3 coding sequence is TGTGCTCTTGGGGACCAGCCTGCCCCGTGGTCCGGACTCATCTTT.

The table lists this clone with a few counts. The chain combines TRDV1 with TRDJ1, with TRDD3 matching 8 bases. The CDR3 runs 17 residues. The germline CDR1 and CDR2 sequences are TSWWSYY and QGS. The trim removed 4 bases at V and 3 bases at J, leaving 13 bases unmatched. In nucleotides, the CDR3 is TGTGCTCTTGGGGTTCCTTCGGGGGATAGTCTCGCCGATAAACTCATCTTT. Protein: CALGVPSGDSLADKLIF.

The rearrangement joins TRDV1 to TRDJ1; 12 bases are shared with TRDD3. From germline, CDR1 is TSWWSYY and CDR2 QGS. V was pared by 9 bases and J by 0 bases, with 26 bases of the junction left unmatched. CDR3 length: 22 amino acids. The CDR3 reads CALTPASSHLFWGIRDTDKLIF. CDR3 DNA sequence: TGTGCTCTAACCCCGGCTTCTTCCCATCTTTTCTGGGGGATACGAGACACCGATAAACTCATCTTT.

The chain couples TRDV1 to TRDJ1, with D perhaps matching TRDD2 or TRDD3 (5 bases each). Since TCRdb gives no J gene, matching the DNA to germline was used here to assign it. CDR1 and CDR2 (germline): TSWWSYY, QGS. Trimming removed 0 bases at V and 10 bases at J, with 27 bases between. The CDR3 has 18 residues. DNA of the CDR3: TGTGCTCTTGGGGAACTACCAGCCTACGGCGGGTGGGGTTGTAGACTCATCTTT. Translated: CALGELPAYGGWGCRLIF.

This clone has just a few counts. This specimen includes other DNA sequences encoding the same CDR3. The chain uses TRDV1 and TRDJ1; D gene unclear. The CDR3 loop spans 13 amino acids. In germline, CDR1 is TSWWSYY, CDR2 QGS. Trimming removed 3 bases at V and 0 bases at J, with 5 bases between. The CDR3 bases are TGTGCTCTTGGGGAGGGGTACACCGATAAACTCATCTTT. The encoded protein is CALGEGYTDKLIF.

V usage is TRDV1 and J usage is TRDJ1; 12 nucleotides align to TRDD3. The junction had 31 bases not matched to a gene; V was cut back by 4 bases and J by 4 bases. CDR3 size: 24 residues. Germline CDR1 is TSWWSYY and CDR2 is QGS. Here the CDR3 reads CALGGHSSYVPLGDTPMLNDKLIF. The DNA of the CDR3 is TGTGCTCTTGGGGGCCACTCTTCCTACGTCCCACTGGGGGATACCCCTATGCTCAACGATAAACTCATCTTT.

This chain joins TRDV1 and TRDJ1, with TRDD2 matching 9 bases. This CDR3 contains 22 residues. Trimming took 3 bases from V and 0 from J; bases not matched to a gene: 23. Germline CDR1 reads TSWWSYY; CDR2 reads QGS. The CDR3 protein is CALGDRAFLRSGGPNYTDKLIF. CDR3 sequence (DNA): TGTGCTCTTGGGGATCGTGCCTTCCTACGATCTGGGGGCCCTAACTACACCGATAAACTCATCTTT.